The 2 T cell receptor beta chains given below trace back to one sample, sequenced in a study of cytomegalovirus exposure and HLA in healthy donors. Use of 60 Vbeta and 13 Jbeta primers characterized the PCR. Measured with immunoSEQ multiplex PCR; TCRdb has only the in-frame clones, and not every one. Of approximately 150,000 clones listed, approximately 80% were seen once; the top ten hold less than 9%. The specimen was PBMCs. The receptor set was obtained from a man younger than 40 in good health and CMV-seropositive.

The chain carries TRBV4-2 and TRBJ1-1; D is unresolved. Germline CDR1 is LGHNA and CDR2 is YNFKEQ. The CDR3 extends over 14 amino acids. V was clipped by 0 bases and J by 6 bases, with 11 bases between them. In nucleotides, the CDR3 is TGTGCCAGCAGCCAAGAGGCAACCGGGGCTGAAGCTTTCTTT. Translation: CASSQEATGAEAFF.

The chain uses TRBV7-2 and TRBJ2-5; 15 bases match TRBD2. V lost 5 bases and J lost 2; bases outside the gene matches: 3. Per the germline V gene, CDR1 is SGHTA and CDR2 is FQGNSA. CDR3 length: 16 residues. The CDR3 DNA reads as TGTGCCAGCAGCGGGGGACTAGCGGGGGGACAAGAGACCCAGTACTTC. Translation gives CASSGGLAGGQETQYF.